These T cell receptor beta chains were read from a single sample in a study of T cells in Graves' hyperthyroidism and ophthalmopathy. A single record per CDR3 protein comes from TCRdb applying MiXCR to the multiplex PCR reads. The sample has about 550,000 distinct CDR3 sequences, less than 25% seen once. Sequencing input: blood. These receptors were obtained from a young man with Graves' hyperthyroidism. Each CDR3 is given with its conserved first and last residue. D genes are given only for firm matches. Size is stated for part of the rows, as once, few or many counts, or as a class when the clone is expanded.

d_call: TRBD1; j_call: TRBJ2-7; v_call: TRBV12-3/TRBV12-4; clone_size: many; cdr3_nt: TGTGCCAGCAGCCCTGGACAGGGAACGGGGAACTACGAGCAGTACTTC; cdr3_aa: CASSPGQGTGNYEQYF
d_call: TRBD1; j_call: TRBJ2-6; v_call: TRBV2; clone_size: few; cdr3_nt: TGTGCCAGCAGCAATGACAGGGGGCGCCGAGCTGGGGCCAACGTCCTGACTTTC; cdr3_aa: CASSNDRGRRAGANVLTF
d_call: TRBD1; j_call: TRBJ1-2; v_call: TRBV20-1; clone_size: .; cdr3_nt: TGCAGTGCTAGAAGACAGGGGGCGGGTGGCTACACCTTC; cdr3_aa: CSARRQGAGGYTF
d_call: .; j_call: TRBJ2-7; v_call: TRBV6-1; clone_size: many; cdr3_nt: TGTGCCAGCAGTGAAGGGTGGGGGTCGAGCTCCTACGAGCAGTACTTC; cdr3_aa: CASSEGWGSSSYEQYF
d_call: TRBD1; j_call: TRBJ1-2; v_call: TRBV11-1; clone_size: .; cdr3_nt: TGTGCCGGGACAGAGTCTAACTATGGCTACACCTTC; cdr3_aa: CAGTESNYGYTF
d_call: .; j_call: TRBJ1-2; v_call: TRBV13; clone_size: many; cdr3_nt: TGTGCCAGCAGCCGCGGGAGGGATGATGGCTACACCTTC; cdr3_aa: CASSRGRDDGYTF
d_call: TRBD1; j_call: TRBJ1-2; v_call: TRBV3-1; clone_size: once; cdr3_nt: TGTGCCAGCAGCCCCCGGGACAGGGGAGGAGGCTACACCTTC; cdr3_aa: CASSPRDRGGGYTF
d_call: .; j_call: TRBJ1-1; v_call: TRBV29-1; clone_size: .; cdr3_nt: TGCAGCGTTGACGAGGCGAACACTGAAGCTTTCTTT; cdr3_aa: CSVDEANTEAFF
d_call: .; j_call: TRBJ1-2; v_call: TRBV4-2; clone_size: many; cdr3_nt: TGTGCCAGCAGCCAAGATCCCGCAGGGAACTATGGCTACACCTTC; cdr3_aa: CASSQDPAGNYGYTF
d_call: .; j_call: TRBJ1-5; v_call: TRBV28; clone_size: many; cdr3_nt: TGTGCCAGCAGTTCCAGACTAGGACCCCAGCATTTT; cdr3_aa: CASSSRLGPQHF